Listed below are T cell receptor beta chains from one sample, sequenced in a study of OX40 agonist ivuxolimab in advanced cancers. Sequencing was performed with immunoSEQ multiplex PCR; in TCRdb, only in-frame clones are kept and a portion is missing. The data contain tens of thousands of clones, approximately 85% of them singletons. The specimen comprised CD4+ or CD8+ T cells sorted from blood, sampled in a trial of the OX40 agonist ivuxolimab. The receptor set was obtained from an adult with an advanced solid tumor such as melanoma, head and neck, liver or kidney cancer. Both conserved end residues are trimmed from each CDR3. Fields, in order: J gene, clone size, V gene, CDR3 protein. Not every row has a clone size; where given, it reads once, few, many or a size class.

>TRBJ2-7|-|TRBV7-8
ASSLEDSSYEQY
>TRBJ2-5|-|TRBV5-1
ASSFGESQETQY
>TRBJ2-1|-|TRBV30
AWSVLADNEQF
>TRBJ1-1|-|TRBV28
ASSRPMNTEAF
>TRBJ1-4|-|TRBV4-1
ASSRPGATNEKLF
>TRBJ2-7|-|TRBV27
APPEGQGACEQY
>TRBJ2-5|once|TRBV7-2
ASSIPPRRETQY
>TRBJ2-7|-|TRBV5-1
ASSLESVPAYEQY
>TRBJ2-5|-|TRBV21-1
ASNSRGPAVTGTPEKETQY
>TRBJ2-3|-|TRBV27
ASSSPSGLALTDTQY
>TRBJ1-1|-|TRBV7-8
ASSPRLPGRPMNTEAF
>TRBJ2-5|-|TRBV5-4
ASSLEGQHVQETQY
>TRBJ2-7|-|TRBV28
ASTPWRGRGEQY
>TRBJ2-3|-|TRBV7-2
ASSLQGSDTQY
>TRBJ2-5|-|TRBV6-5
ASSPGQTQY
>TRBJ1-1|-|TRBV5-1
ASRRDFQGDTEAF
>TRBJ2-2|-|TRBV28
ASRVQGFTGELF
>TRBJ1-2|-|TRBV2
ASIILLGSYGYT
>TRBJ2-7|-|TRBV5-4
ASSQAWGTYEQY
>TRBJ2-2|once|TRBV6-5
ASSRDFSTGELF
>TRBJ2-7|-|TRBV7-2
ASSLTGGSYEQY
>TRBJ1-5|-|TRBV6-5
ASSYGGGNQPQH
>TRBJ1-1|-|TRBV5-5
ASSQTPGTEAF
>TRBJ1-4|-|TRBV14
ASSQVAGSGLELF
>TRBJ2-3|-|TRBV29-1
SARVAGTDTQY
>TRBJ2-1|-|TRBV9
ASSVIAGGNNEQF
>TRBJ2-7|-|TRBV7-9
ASSLDPSTFYEQY
>TRBJ2-1|-|TRBV4-2
ASSQTAYNEQF
>TRBJ1-1|-|TRBV5-6
ASSLGPFPTNTEAF
>TRBJ2-7|few|TRBV5-1
ASSLGIGADAYEQY
>TRBJ2-7|-|TRBV28
ASSSFVGYEQY
>TRBJ1-2|-|TRBV7-8
AAVRQRTSNYGYT
>TRBJ2-1|-|TRBV7-9
ASSYSGSYNEQF
>TRBJ1-1|-|TRBV6-4
ASRKIGGRTEAF